The 15 T cell receptor beta chains below were found in one sample sequenced in a study of cytomegalovirus exposure and HLA in healthy donors. The PCR had 60 Vbeta and 13 Jbeta primers. TCRdb's copy holds only in-frame clones and misses some; the assay was immunoSEQ multiplex PCR. This specimen shows 55,000 to 70,000 clones; the ten leading clones hold roughly 2.6%. The sample comprised PBMCs. The origin of the receptors is a female donor in good health and CMV-seropositive.

This sequence joins TRBV18 and TRBJ2-7; D remains ambiguous. The CDR3 contains 14 residues. Trimming took 3 bases from V and 6 from J, leaving 15 bases between them. From germline, CDR1 is KGHSH and CDR2 LQKENI. For the CDR3, the DNA is TGTGCCAGCTCACCTGCTTTTCTGGCCCGCGAGCAGTACTTC. Protein: CASSPAFLAREQYF.

The V gene is TRBV30, the J gene TRBJ1-1; no clear D gene. V was pared by 1 base and J by 1 base, with 13 bases between. Germline CDR1 and CDR2: GTSNPN and SVGIG (reference sequence). CDR3 size: 15 residues. As DNA, the CDR3 is TGTGCCTGGAGTGGGTATTCGGAGGCGAACACTGAAGCTTTCTTT. Its protein is CAWSGYSEANTEAFF.

The chain has TRBV11-3 and TRBJ2-2; 7 bases are shared with TRBD1. Losses at the gene ends were 5 bases for V and 3 bases for J; bases not matched to a gene: 3. The CDR3 loop spans 14 amino acids. The germline CDR1 and CDR2 sequences are SGHNT and YENEEA. CDR3 sequence: CASSVGQYTGELFF. The CDR3 DNA reads TGTGCCAGCAGCGTGGGACAGTACACCGGGGAGCTGTTTTTT.

This chain uses TRBV18 with TRBJ2-6; the D gene is possibly TRBD1 (5 bases). This CDR3 comprises 18 residues. CDR1 and CDR2 from the germline V gene are KGHSH and LQKENI. V lost 6 bases to trimming and J lost 0 bases, with 18 bases between them. CDR3: CASSIRTQDNSGANVLTF. CDR3 sequence (DNA): TGTGCCAGCTCGATACGAACACAGGACAACTCTGGGGCCAACGTCCTGACTTTC. Full variable domain (rest looked up from reference TRBV18 and TRBJ2-6): NAGVMQNPRHLVRRRGQEARLRCSPMKGHSHVYWYRQLPEEGLKFMVYLQKENIIDESGMPKERFSAEFPKEGPSILRIQQVVRGDSAAYFCASSIRTQDNSGANVLTFGAGSRLTVL.

The chain uses TRBV4-3 and TRBJ2-7; TRBD2 is a possible D gene (6 bases). Trimming took off 4 bases at V and 0 bases at J, with 16 bases between the two ends. The CDR3 is made up of 16 amino acids. CDR1 is LGHNA, CDR2 YSLEER, per germline. CDR3 sequence reads: CASSRGSSAYSYEQYF. The CDR3 DNA reads as TGCGCCAGCAGCCGAGGCTCTAGCGCGTACTCCTACGAGCAGTACTTC.

The J gene is TRBJ2-5, the V gene TRBV6-5; a possible D gene is TRBD2 (5 bases). The CDR3 covers 11 residues. Trimming removed 6 bases from V and 7 bases from J, with 9 bases in between. From germline, CDR1 is MNHEY and CDR2 SVGAGI. The CDR3 DNA sequence: TGTGCCAGCAGCAACCGGGGGACCCAGTACTTC. Protein: CASSNRGTQYF.

The rearrangement links TRBV19 to TRBJ1-5, with D possibly matching TRBD1 (5 bases). V lost 3 bases and J lost 5, with 14 bases in between. The germline gives CDR1 LNHDA, CDR2 SQIVND (reference sequence). The CDR3 consists of 15 residues. CDR3 in amino acids: CASSIAGFADQPQHF. In nucleotides, the CDR3 is TGTGCCAGTAGTATTGCAGGGTTTGCGGATCAGCCCCAGCATTTT.

The CDR3 spells CAGGAETQYF. CDR3 DNA: TGTGCCGGAGGAGCGGAGACCCAGTACTTC. The gene calls are TRBV30 and TRBJ2-5; a weak D match, TRBD2 (5 bases). Germline CDR1 and CDR2: GTSNPN and SVGIG (reference sequence). The ends were cut back, 8 bases at V and 5 bases at J, with 9 bases in the middle. This CDR3 has 10 residues.

This chain joins TRBV28 and TRBJ2-7; 11 nucleotides align to TRBD1. Unmatched junction bases numbered 11, after V lost 6 bases and J lost 7 bases. The CDR3 is 15 amino acids. Germline CDR1 and CDR2: MDHEN and SYDVKM. As DNA, the CDR3 is TGTGCCAGCAGATACTCCGGACAGGGGGCGCAAGAGCAGTACTTC. Its translation is CASRYSGQGAQEQYF. Looking up the rest from reference TRBV28 and TRBJ2-7 gives the full variable domain: DVKVTQSSRYLVKRTGEKVFLECVQDMDHENMFWYRQDPGLGLRLIYFSYDVKMKEKGDIPEGYSVSREKKERFSLILESASTNQTSMYLCASRYSGQGAQEQYFGPGTRLTVT.

The chain has TRBV5-8 and TRBJ1-3; D is possibly TRBD1 (6 bases). The ends were cut back, 0 bases at V and 0 bases at J, with 16 bases in the middle. Germline assignment: CDR1 SGHTS and CDR2 YDEGEE. CDR3 length equals 18 residues. The CDR3, as DNA: TGTGCCAGCAGCTTGGGACAGGACTTACTTTCCTCTGGAAACACCATATATTTT. This sequence encodes CASSLGQDLLSSGNTIYF.

This sequence joins TRBV18 and TRBJ2-1, with 11 bases fitting TRBD2. Germline V gene lookup returns CDR1 KGHSH and CDR2 LQKENI. The CDR3 contains 15 residues. V lost 3 bases, J lost 4 bases, and 2 bases stayed unmatched. In DNA form, the CDR3 reads TGTGCCAGCTCACCCGGGACTAGCGGTTACAATGAGCAGTTCTTC. Translating it yields CASSPGTSGYNEQFF.

CDR3: CASSLARLAGAVSYNEQFF. The DNA for the CDR3 is TGTGCCAGCAGCTTAGCGCGGCTAGCGGGGGCAGTCTCCTACAATGAGCAGTTCTTC. The rearrangement joins TRBV7-9 to TRBJ2-1; the match to TRBD2 covers 10 bases. The J segment lost 0 bases and the V segment lost 0 bases, leaving 8 bases of the junction unmatched. CDR1 is SEHNR, CDR2 FQNEAQ, per germline (reference sequence). This CDR3 is 19 amino acids long.

The chain is built from TRBV14 and TRBJ2-7; 8 bases agree with TRBD1. J gave up 6 bases and V 0 bases, and 7 bases lay outside the gene matches. CDR1 and CDR2 from the germline V gene are SGHDN and FVKESK. The CDR3 is made up of 15 amino acids. CDR3 residues: CASSQDQGATGEQYF. CDR3 sequence (DNA): TGTGCCAGCAGCCAAGACCAGGGGGCTACAGGCGAGCAGTACTTC.

The rearrangement links TRBV30 to TRBJ2-7; TRBD1 is a possible D gene (6 bases). V was clipped by 2 bases and J by 4 bases, with 18 bases between them. From germline, CDR1 is GTSNPN and CDR2 SVGIG (reference sequence). The CDR3 loop spans 15 amino acids. Here the CDR3 DNA reads TGTGCCTGGAGTTCTCGACAGGCCGGATCTTACGAGCAGTACTTC. It is translated as CAWSSRQAGSYEQYF.

The chain couples TRBV27 to TRBJ2-3, with no clear D. Germline CDR1 and CDR2: MNHEY and SMNVEV (reference sequence). V shed 9 bases and J shed 0 bases, with 13 bases lying between them. The CDR3 has 14 amino acids. CDR3 protein: CASSFFTSTDTQYF. Written as DNA, the CDR3 is TGTGCCAGTTCTTTCTTTACTAGCACAGATACGCAGTATTTT.